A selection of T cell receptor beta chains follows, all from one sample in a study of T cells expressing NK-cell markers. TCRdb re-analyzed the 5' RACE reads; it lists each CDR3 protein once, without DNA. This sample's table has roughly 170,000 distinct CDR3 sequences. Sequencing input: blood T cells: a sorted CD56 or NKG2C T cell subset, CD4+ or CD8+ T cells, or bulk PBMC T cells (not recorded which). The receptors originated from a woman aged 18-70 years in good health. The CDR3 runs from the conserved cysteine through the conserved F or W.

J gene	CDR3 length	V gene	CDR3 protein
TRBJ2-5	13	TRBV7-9	CASSLNTGETQYF
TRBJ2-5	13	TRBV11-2	CASSFGNQETQYF
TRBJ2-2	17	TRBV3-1	CASSQEAGLARTGELFF
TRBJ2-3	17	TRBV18	CASSPSLAGWDTDTQYF
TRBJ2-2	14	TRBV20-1	CSARLLTNTGELFF
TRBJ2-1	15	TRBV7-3	CASSLTPSGANEQFF
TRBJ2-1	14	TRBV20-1	CSAKVIAGGNEQFF
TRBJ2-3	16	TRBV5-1	CASSLEGGGGTDTQYF
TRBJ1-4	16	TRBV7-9	CASSPRGPGRTEKLFF
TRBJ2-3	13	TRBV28	CASRQGAGDTQYF
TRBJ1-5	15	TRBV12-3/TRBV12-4	CASSEQGVSNQPQHF
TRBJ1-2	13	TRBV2	CASRAQANYGYTF
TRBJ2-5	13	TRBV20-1	CSAHTGGQETQYF
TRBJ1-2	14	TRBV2	CASSVKVMAAGYTF
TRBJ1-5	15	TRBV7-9	CASSFSGGRNQPQHF
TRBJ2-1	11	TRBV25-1	CASQVLVEQFF
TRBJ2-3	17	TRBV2	CASSLNYLAGTLNTQYF
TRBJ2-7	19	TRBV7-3	CASSLWTSGRWGQPYEQYF
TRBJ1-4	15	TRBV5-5	CASSSSPGTNEKLFF
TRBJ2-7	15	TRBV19	CASRKSGQGRYEQYF
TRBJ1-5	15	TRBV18	CASSPPSGDNQPQHF
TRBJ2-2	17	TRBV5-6	CASSEGPGSPGRGELFF
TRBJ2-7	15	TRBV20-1	CSARDLTSGHLEQYF
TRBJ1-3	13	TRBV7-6	CASSLDRGDTIYF
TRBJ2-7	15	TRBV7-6	CASSKVLALSYEQYF
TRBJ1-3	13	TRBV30	CAWSVSGRNTIYF
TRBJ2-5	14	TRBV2	CANRQGGTRETQYF
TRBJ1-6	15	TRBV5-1	CASSLEQGGNSPLHF
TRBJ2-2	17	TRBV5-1	CASSAGLAGGRGGELFF
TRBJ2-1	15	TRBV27	CASSGLAGDVNEQFF
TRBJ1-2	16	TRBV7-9	CASSLAGHSDGYGYTF
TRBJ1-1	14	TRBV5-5	CASSSEGLNTEAFF
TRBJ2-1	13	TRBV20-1	CSARGGSGGQQFF
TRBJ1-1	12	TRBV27	CASSSARVPAFF
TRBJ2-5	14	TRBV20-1	CSARDYQGIETQYF
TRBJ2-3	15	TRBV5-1	CASSLAGTSTDTQYF
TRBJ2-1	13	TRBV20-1	CSARDLRDSEQFF
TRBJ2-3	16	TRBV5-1	CASSWRSGSMTDTQYF
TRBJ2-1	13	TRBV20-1	CSANGLAGNEQFF
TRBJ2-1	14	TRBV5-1	CASSLGREKREQFF
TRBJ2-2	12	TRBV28	CALSGNAGELFF
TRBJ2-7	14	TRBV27	CASRGQVGFYEQYF